This T cell receptor beta chain stems from a study of kidney transplant recipient with SARS-CoV-2 infection. Germline V gene data show CDR1 as MNHNY and CDR2 as SVGAGI (reference sequence). V was pared by 5 bases and J by 6 bases, with 5 bases of the junction left unmatched. This CDR3 has 13 amino acids. Using its own MiXCR run on the reads, TCRdb lists one record per CDR3 protein. This repertoire shows fewer than 250,000 distinct CDR3 sequences, more than 25% found once; its top ten account for under 7.5%. This clonotype was recorded at least ten times. V is TRBV6-6 and J is TRBJ2-7; 9 positions match TRBD1. Sequenced material: a blood sample, taken at baseline and around day 110 from a kidney transplant recipient. The receptor was isolated from a male patient aged 30 to 39 who had COVID-19 and was a kidney transplant recipient. The graft donor may have given rise to some T cells. The CDR3 DNA is TGTGCCAGCAGTCGGGGACAGGGTGCCGAGCAGTACTTC. Amino acids: CASSRGQGAEQYF.